A selection of T cell receptor beta chains follows, all from one sample in a study of T cell responses to AZD1222 COVID-19 vaccine. Data came from immunoSEQ multiplex PCR; TCRdb stores just in-frame clones and leaves some out. Of 130,000 or so clones listed, around 85% were seen once; the top ten hold approximately 8%. Sequences were derived from peripheral blood, sampled 28 days after the second dose of the MenACWY control vaccine. These receptors were collected from an adult who received the MenACWY meningococcal vaccine as a control. Both conserved end residues are part of each CDR3. Each record gives: D gene, J gene, clone size, V gene, CDR3 protein, CDR3 DNA. A D gene is named only where the DNA matches it firmly. A row's size may be missing; if present it is once, few, many or a size class.

- | TRBJ2-7 | - | TRBV3-1/TRBV3-2 | CASSPWQGSVDEQYF | TGTGCCAGCAGCCCCTGGCAGGGTTCGGTCGACGAGCAGTACTTC
- | TRBJ1-2 | once | TRBV24-1 | CATSAPNYGYTF | TGTGCCACCAGTGCCCCAAACTATGGCTACACCTTC
- | TRBJ1-1 | few | TRBV28 | CASSLDGQAFF | TGTGCCAGCAGTCTCGATGGACAAGCTTTCTTT
TRBD1 | TRBJ1-4 | - | TRBV7-9 | CASSPGTDNNEKLFF | TGTGCCAGCAGCCCCGGGACAGATAATAATGAAAAACTGTTTTTT
- | TRBJ1-5 | - | TRBV19 | CASSILKSNQPQHF | TGTGCCAGTAGTATCCTAAAAAGCAATCAGCCCCAGCATTTT
- | TRBJ2-1 | - | TRBV4-1 | CASSQVARGNEQFF | TGCGCCAGCAGCCAAGTAGCTAGAGGCAATGAGCAGTTCTTC
- | TRBJ1-2 | - | TRBV19 | CASRSGGHYGYTF | TGTGCCAGTAGATCAGGAGGTCATTATGGCTACACCTTC
TRBD1 | TRBJ1-4 | many | TRBV15 | CATSRDQGASEKLFF | TGTGCCACCAGCAGAGATCAGGGGGCAAGTGAAAAACTGTTTTTT
- | TRBJ2-5 | - | TRBV7-8 | CASSFRTDLTQETQYF | TGTGCCAGCAGCTTCCGGACCGATCTCACCCAAGAGACCCAGTACTTC
- | TRBJ2-5 | - | TRBV18 | CASSPPGETQYF | TGTGCCAGCTCACCCCCCGGAGAGACCCAGTACTTC
- | TRBJ1-1 | - | TRBV28 | CASSSGNFEAFF | TGTGCCAGCAGTTCAGGGAATTTTGAAGCTTTCTTT
TRBD1 | TRBJ2-3 | - | TRBV28 | CASSRPGQGAADTQYF | TGTGCCAGCAGTCGACCGGGACAGGGGGCGGCAGATACGCAGTATTTT
- | TRBJ1-1 | - | TRBV19 | CASVQIGGDTEAFF | TGTGCCAGTGTTCAAATAGGGGGTGACACTGAAGCTTTCTTT
- | TRBJ1-3 | - | TRBV18 | CASSGPSSGNTIYF | TGTGCCAGCTCAGGGCCGAGCTCTGGAAACACCATATATTTT
TRBD2 | TRBJ2-3 | few | TRBV24-1 | CATSDLAGGTTDTQYF | TGTGCCACCAGTGATTTAGCGGGAGGGACCACAGATACGCAGTATTTT
TRBD1 | TRBJ1-4 | once | TRBV2 | CASSRDSREATNEKLFF | TGTGCCAGCAGTCGGGACAGCAGGGAGGCAACTAATGAAAAACTGTTTTTT
- | TRBJ2-1 | - | TRBV28 | CASVIGGSYNEQFF | TGTGCCAGCGTAATCGGGGGTTCCTACAATGAGCAGTTCTTC
TRBD1 | TRBJ2-5 | - | TRBV5-6 | CASSLRTGGLETQYF | TGTGCCAGCAGCTTGAGGACAGGGGGCTTAGAGACCCAGTACTTC
- | TRBJ1-4 | - | TRBV24-1 | CATSRQGEKLFF | TGTGCCACCTCTCGACAAGGTGAAAAACTGTTTTTT
TRBD2 | TRBJ2-1 | once | TRBV2 | CASRGSGGDEQFF | TGTGCCAGCCGGGGTAGCGGGGGCGATGAGCAGTTCTTC
- | TRBJ2-1 | - | TRBV11-3 | CASSTYNEQFF | TGTGCCAGCAGCACGTACAATGAGCAGTTCTTC
- | TRBJ1-1 | once | TRBV7-3 | CASRQQPNTEAFF | TGTGCCAGCAGACAACAACCGAACACTGAAGCTTTCTTT